The 8 T cell receptor beta chains below were found in one sample sequenced in a study of cytomegalovirus exposure and HLA in healthy donors. PCR primers comprised 60 Vbeta and 13 Jbeta primers. Measured with immunoSEQ multiplex PCR; TCRdb has only the in-frame clones, and not every one. The sample has some 80,000 clones, more than 50% seen once. Input material: PBMCs. These receptors came from a male donor in good health and CMV-seropositive.

The chain uses TRBV7-2 and TRBJ2-7; 8 positions agree with TRBD1. V trimming: 6 bases; J trimming: 4 bases; junction bases outside the gene matches: 5. CDR1 and CDR2 (germline): SGHTA, FQGNSA. The CDR3 runs to 13 residues. The CDR3 DNA reads as TGTGCCAGCAGGAGGACAGGGCAGTACGAGCAGTACTTC. Its translation is CASRRTGQYEQYF.

The chain couples TRBV2 to TRBJ2-6, with D uncertain. The length of the CDR3 is 14 residues. In germline, CDR1 is SNHLY, CDR2 FYNNEI. V shed 10 bases and J shed 0 bases, with 10 bases lying between them. The CDR3 nucleotides are TGTGCCACCTCAGAATCCTCTGGGGCCAACGTCCTGACTTTC. This sequence encodes CATSESSGANVLTF.

The V and J genes are TRBV11-2 and TRBJ2-1, with 8 nucleotides matching TRBD2. CDR1 is SGHAT and CDR2 is FQNNGV in the germline V gene. Germline trimming cut 0 bases from V and 8 bases from J; bases unmatched to any gene: 12. The CDR3 extends over 17 amino acids. The CDR3 sequence: CASSLETGGYPGDEQFF. The DNA for the CDR3 is TGTGCCAGCAGCTTAGAGACGGGAGGGTATCCCGGCGATGAGCAGTTCTTC.

Only a few counts were recorded for this clone. This sequence joins TRBV4-1 and TRBJ1-1, with 9 nucleotides matching TRBD1. This CDR3 spans 15 amino acids. Germline assignment: CDR1 MGHRA and CDR2 YSYEKL. The trim removed 3 bases at V and 4 bases at J, leaving 6 bases unmatched. The DNA for the CDR3 is TGCGCCAGCAGCCAGGGACAGGGAGGATTCACTGAAGCTTTCTTT. Protein sequence: CASSQGQGGFTEAFF.

V and J are TRBV28 and TRBJ1-1, with D perhaps matching TRBD1 (5 bases). CDR1 is MDHEN and CDR2 is SYDVKM in the germline V gene. V dropped 4 bases and J dropped 5 bases, with 17 bases sitting between them. CDR3 size: 15 residues. The CDR3 is CASSSPLGGRTEAFF. The CDR3 DNA reads as TGTGCCAGCAGTTCCCCCCTGGGGGGTAGGACTGAAGCTTTCTTT. Together with reference TRBV28 and TRBJ1-1, the CDR3 gives the full variable domain: DVKVTQSSRYLVKRTGEKVFLECVQDMDHENMFWYRQDPGLGLRLIYFSYDVKMKEKGDIPEGYSVSREKKERFSLILESASTNQTSMYLCASSSPLGGRTEAFFGQGTRLTVV.

The chain recombines TRBV6-1 with TRBJ2-7; TRBD2 matches 12 bases. The CDR3 spans 15 residues. In germline, CDR1 is MNHNS, CDR2 SASEGT. J was trimmed by 5 bases and V by 3 bases; bases with no gene match: 5. In DNA form, the CDR3 reads TGTGCCAGCAGTGATGGACTAGCGGGGAACCACGAGCAGTACTTC. Translating gives CASSDGLAGNHEQYF.

The chain couples TRBV5-8 to TRBJ2-7; 7 bases line up with TRBD1. Germline V gene data show CDR1 as SGHTS and CDR2 as YDEGEE. V shed 5 bases, J shed 2 bases, and the junction held 7 bases outside the gene matches. The CDR3 sequence is 14 residues long. The CDR3 nucleotides read TGTGCCAGCAGGGATCGGGACAGAGCCTACGAGCAGTACTTC. Protein sequence: CASRDRDRAYEQYF.

The chain has TRBV18 and TRBJ1-1, with TRBD1 as a possible D gene (5 bases). Germline V gene sequence: CDR1 KGHSH, CDR2 LQKENI. Trimming shortened V by 3 bases and J by 5 bases, and 19 bases separated the two germline ends. The CDR3 covers 16 residues. The CDR3 nucleotides are TGTGCCAGCTCACCCGTGGCTTTGGTGGGGGGGACTGAAGCTTTCTTT. Translated: CASSPVALVGGTEAFF.